Listed here are 16 T cell receptor beta chains from one sample, sequenced in a study of OX40 agonist ivuxolimab in advanced cancers. Library method: the immunoSEQ multiplex PCR assay. The table comes from immuneACCESS by way of TCRdb, which keeps in-frame sequences with V and J called. Part of the clones is missing from these tables; in studies checked, under half for an unresolved V gene and the rest for unknown reasons. Within this sample are over 70,000 clones, with 80% to 90% of them counted one time only. Together, the top ten hold around 1.5% of the sample. The source material was CD4+ or CD8+ T cells sorted from blood, sampled in a trial of the OX40 agonist ivuxolimab. These receptors were taken from an adult with an advanced solid tumor such as melanoma, head and neck, liver or kidney cancer.

The chain uses TRBV29-1 and TRBJ1-1; no clear D. The CDR3 is 13 amino acids. V shed 7 bases and J shed 1 base, with 13 bases lying between them. In germline, CDR1 is SQVTM, CDR2 ANQGSEA. The CDR3 spells CSGGSGGNTEAFF. In DNA form, the CDR3 reads TGCAGCGGGGGATCGGGAGGGAACACTGAAGCTTTCTTT.

The chain has TRBV5-5 and TRBJ2-7; maybe TRBD2 (5 bases). CDR3 length: 14 amino acids. Trimming shortened V by 2 bases and J by 4 bases, and 13 bases separated the two germline ends. The germline gives CDR1 SGHKS, CDR2 YYEKEE (reference sequence). CDR3 in DNA: TGTGCCAGCAGCTTAGCGAGGGCCAGGTACGAGCAGTACTTC. This codes for CASSLARARYEQYF.

The chain employs TRBV7-6 and TRBJ2-3; possible D gene TRBD2, 6 bases. CDR1 is SGHVS and CDR2 is FNYEAQ in the germline V gene. V gave up 5 bases and J gave up 4 bases, with 13 bases separating them. The CDR3 has 14 residues. The CDR3 sequence is CASSPGTFPDTQYF. CDR3 nucleotide sequence: TGTGCCAGCAGCCCGGGGACTTTCCCAGATACGCAGTATTTT.

The V gene is TRBV6-4, the J gene TRBJ2-1; 12 positions match TRBD2. J lost 7 bases, V lost 2 bases, and 9 bases had no gene match. Germline CDR1 MRHNA, CDR2 SNTAGT. CDR3 length: 17 amino acids. Written as DNA, the CDR3 is TGTGCCAGCAGTGACGAATACACTAGCGGGAGGATAAATGAGCAGTTCTTC. It codes for CASSDEYTSGRINEQFF.

The V and J genes are TRBV30 and TRBJ1-1; D is unresolved. Germline CDR1 is GTSNPN and CDR2 is SVGIG (reference sequence). This CDR3 has 13 residues. V lost 3 bases to trimming and J lost 0 bases, with 8 bases between them. CDR3 sequence (DNA): TGTGCCTGGAGAGTACTCCTGAACACTGAAGCTTTCTTT. Amino acid sequence: CAWRVLLNTEAFF.

The chain joins TRBV9 to TRBJ1-2; D may be TRBD1 (5 bases). CDR3 length: 13 residues. The germline CDR1 and CDR2 sequences are SGDLS and YYNGEE. V gave up 4 bases and J gave up 7 bases, with 14 bases separating them. The chain's CDR3 is CASSPTAGAGYTF. CDR3 nucleotide sequence: TGTGCCAGCAGCCCGACCGCCGGGGCTGGCTACACCTTC. The full variable domain, completed using reference TRBV9 and TRBJ1-2, is DSGVTQTPKHLITATGQRVTLRCSPRSGDLSVYWYQQSLDQGLQFLIQYYNGEERAKGNILERFSAQQFPDLHSELNLSSLELGDSALYFCASSPTAGAGYTFGSGTRLTVV.

The chain employs TRBV7-9 and TRBJ2-7; the match to TRBD2 covers 7 bases. The CDR3 spans 14 residues. Germline CDR1 SEHNR, CDR2 FQNEAQ (reference sequence). The junction had 11 bases not matched to a gene; V was cut back by 5 bases and J by 7 bases. The CDR3 DNA is TGTGCCAGCAGCCCTTCAGCGGGGCCCGCGGAGCAGTACTTC. This translates into CASSPSAGPAEQYF.

This sequence joins TRBV7-3 and TRBJ2-3; 11 bases align to TRBD1. Germline values: CDR1 SGHTA, CDR2 FQGTGA. The CDR3 spans 15 residues. V was pared by 5 bases and J by 6 bases, with 7 bases of the junction left unmatched. CDR3 nucleotides: TGTGCCAGCAGCCCAGGACAGGGGGCAAGGGATACGCAGTATTTT. Residues: CASSPGQGARDTQYF.

This clone occurred a few times. The gene calls are TRBV7-3 and TRBJ1-6; tentatively, D is TRBD1 (5 bases). Per the germline V gene, CDR1 is SGHTA and CDR2 is FQGTGA. V was clipped by 0 bases and J by 10 bases, with 10 bases between them. There are 14 residues in the CDR3. CDR3 region: CASSLTVRGSPLHF. CDR3 nucleotide sequence: TGTGCCAGCAGCTTAACGGTCCGGGGCTCACCCCTCCACTTT. The full variable domain, with the rest looked up from reference TRBV7-3 and TRBJ1-6, is GAGVSQTPSNKVTEKGKYVELRCDPISGHTALYWYRQSLGQGPEFLIYFQGTGAADDSGLPNDRFFAVRPEGSVSTLKIQRTERGDSAVYLCASSLTVRGSPLHFGNGTRLTVT.

A single count supports this clone. CDR3 in amino acids: CASRGLAGGPYLSGANVLTF. Here the CDR3 DNA reads TGTGCCAGCAGGGGTCTAGCGGGAGGGCCTTATTTGTCTGGGGCCAACGTCCTGACTTTC. V gene TRBV7-8 combines with J gene TRBJ2-6; 12 bases align to TRBD2. V shed 6 bases and J 1 base; nucleotides not matched to a gene: 13. CDR3 length: 20 amino acids. Germline V gives CDR1 SGHVS, CDR2 FQNEAQ.

The CDR3 DNA follows: TGTGCCAGCAGCTGGGACAGGGACCACGAGCAGTACTTC. Its translation: CASSWDRDHEQYF. The rearrangement uses TRBV11-2 and TRBJ2-7; 9 positions agree with TRBD1. Germline CDR1 and CDR2: SGHAT and FQNNGV. V trimming: 4 bases; J trimming: 5 bases; junction bases outside the gene matches: 3. The CDR3 contains 13 residues.

The chain uses TRBV5-1 and TRBJ1-3; the D gene is possibly TRBD1 (6 bases). V gave up 5 bases and J gave up 4 bases, with 13 bases separating them. The CDR3 is 14 residues long. The germline V gene has CDR1 SGHRS and CDR2 YFSETQ. CDR3 protein: CASRIAGEGNTIYF. In DNA, the CDR3 is TGCGCCAGCAGAATCGCAGGGGAAGGAAACACCATATATTTT.

The V and J genes are TRBV30 and TRBJ2-1; 9 nucleotides agree with TRBD2. Germline V lookup: CDR1 GTSNPN, CDR2 SVGIG (reference sequence). The CDR3 is 15 amino acids. V was clipped by 2 bases and J by 4 bases; unmatched bases: 6. CDR3 sequence: CAWSPPSGVYNEQFF. The CDR3 DNA is TGTGCCTGGAGTCCCCCTAGCGGGGTGTACAATGAGCAGTTCTTC.

The V gene is TRBV11-2, the J gene TRBJ2-3; D uncertain. CDR3 size: 14 residues. Looked up from germline, CDR1 is SGHAT and CDR2 is FQNNGV. V lost 5 bases and J lost 9, with 18 bases in between. The CDR3 nucleotides read TGTGCCAGCAGCCCGACATCATCAGTATGGACGCAGTATTTT. This gives the protein CASSPTSSVWTQYF.

The chain joins TRBV2 to TRBJ1-4, with a tentative D call TRBD1 (6 bases). The CDR3 totals 16 residues. Trimming pared 0 bases from V and 0 bases from J, leaving 8 bases between. The germline gives CDR1 SNHLY, CDR2 FYNNEI. The CDR3 reads CASSEAGGATNEKLFF. In nucleotides, the CDR3 is TGTGCCAGCAGTGAAGCGGGGGGCGCAACTAATGAAAAACTGTTTTTT.

The chain carries TRBV6-1 and TRBJ2-5, with D possibly matching TRBD1 (5 bases). With the DNA end fitting TRBJ2-7 better, the J assignment may be wrong. Germline lookup yields CDR1 MNHNS and CDR2 SASEGT. This CDR3 has 14 amino acids. The CDR3 DNA reads TGTGCCAGCAGTGAAGACAGGAACCCCTACGAGCAGTACTTC. This codes for CASSEDRNPYEQYF.